Listed below are T cell receptor beta chains from one sample, sequenced in a study of T cell responses to AZD1222 COVID-19 vaccine. Libraries were prepared by immunoSEQ multiplex PCR; TCRdb keeps only in-frame clonotypes and omits some of them. The repertoire includes around 100,000 clones, about 85% of them detected once, and more than 3.5% sits in the top ten. Sequencing used peripheral blood, obtained 28 days after the second AZD1222 dose. The receptors derive from an adult who received the AZD1222 COVID-19 vaccine. Both conserved end residues are part of each CDR3. Fields, in order: D gene, V gene, clone size, J gene, CDR3 DNA, CDR3 protein. D genes are given only for firm matches. Clone size is not always given. Where it is, it says once, few, many or a class for expanded clones.

.	TRBV3-1/TRBV3-2	.	TRBJ1-1	TGTGCCAGCAGCCTTCGAGGGGGGCCCACTGAAGCTTTCTTT	CASSLRGGPTEAFF
TRBD1	TRBV28	.	TRBJ1-5	TGTGCCAGCAGTCGGACAGGGGAACAGCCCCAGCATTTT	CASSRTGEQPQHF
.	TRBV3-1/TRBV3-2	.	TRBJ1-1	TGTGCCAGCAGCGGCGGGGTTTGGACTGAAGCTTTCTTT	CASSGGVWTEAFF
TRBD1	TRBV27	.	TRBJ1-5	TGTGCCAGCAGCGGGGACAGGGGCCAGCCCCAGCATTTT	CASSGDRGQPQHF
.	TRBV3-1/TRBV3-2	.	TRBJ1-2	TGTGCCAGCAGCCAGGTACGAGTGGGCAAAGCTAACTATGGCTACACCTTC	CASSQVRVGKANYGYTF
.	TRBV5-6	.	TRBJ1-3	TGTGCCAGCAGCTTGAGAGGGCTCTCTGGAAACACCATATATTTT	CASSLRGLSGNTIYF
TRBD1	TRBV28	.	TRBJ1-2	TGTGCCAGCAGTTTAGCGGGACAGGGCATTTTCTATGGCTACACCTTC	CASSLAGQGIFYGYTF
.	TRBV30	.	TRBJ2-6	TGTGCCTGGAATGGGGATCGGGCAAGCTCTGGGGCCAACGTCCTGACTTTC	CAWNGDRASSGANVLTF
.	TRBV6-5	.	TRBJ2-7	TGTGCCAGCACCGTAGCGACCTCCTTCTCCTACGAGCAGTACTTC	CASTVATSFSYEQYF
.	TRBV9	.	TRBJ2-5	TGTGCCAGCAGCGGGGAACTAGGATGGGGAGAGACCCAGTACTTC	CASSGELGWGETQYF
TRBD1	TRBV5-1	.	TRBJ1-1	TGCGCCAGCACTCCACAGGGGCGCACTGAAGCTTTCTTT	CASTPQGRTEAFF
TRBD2	TRBV3-1/TRBV3-2	.	TRBJ2-5	TGTGCCAGCAGCCAAGAGGGACTACCTTCAGAGACCCAGTACTTC	CASSQEGLPSETQYF
.	TRBV7-9	.	TRBJ2-3	TGTGCCAGCACGGGTTTGGGAGATACGCAGTATTTT	CASTGLGDTQYF
.	TRBV15	.	TRBJ2-3	TGTGCCACCTTGGGCCTCCCCTCTATGGATACGCAGTATTTT	CATLGLPSMDTQYF
TRBD1	TRBV4-3	.	TRBJ1-3	TGCGCCAGCAGCCATGATACAGGGGGCTCTGGAAACACCATATATTTT	CASSHDTGGSGNTIYF
.	TRBV19	once	TRBJ1-5	TGTGCCAGTAGTATAGTGAAGGACAAGCTAACCAATCAGCCCCAGCATTTT	CASSIVKDKLTNQPQHF
.	TRBV5-5	.	TRBJ2-5	TGTGCCAGCAGCTTGTTTGCCACAGAGACCCAGTACTTC	CASSLFATETQYF
TRBD2	TRBV7-2	.	TRBJ2-3	TGTGCCAGCAGCTTAGGTGCGGGGGCAGATACGCAGTATTTT	CASSLGAGADTQYF
.	TRBV5-1	.	TRBJ1-4	TGCGCCAGCAGCTTCGTGCCGGAACAGGCTAATGAAAAACTGTTTTTT	CASSFVPEQANEKLFF
.	TRBV20-1	.	TRBJ2-7	TGCAGTGCTAGTCGATATCCCGGACCCTCCTACGAGCAGTACTTC	CSASRYPGPSYEQYF
.	TRBV19	.	TRBJ1-5	TGTGCCAGTAGTACAGAGGAGCGCGGTCAGCCCCAGCATTTT	CASSTEERGQPQHF
.	TRBV29-1	.	TRBJ1-3	TGCAGCGTTGATCCGGGGCTCTCTGGAAACACCATATATTTT	CSVDPGLSGNTIYF
.	TRBV7-2	once	TRBJ2-7	TGTGCCAGCAGCTTAGAACCTTTGGGCGAGCAGTACTTC	CASSLEPLGEQYF
TRBD2	TRBV4-2	.	TRBJ2-1	TGTGCCAGCAGCCGGACTAGCGGGAGGAGCTACAATGAGCAGTTCTTC	CASSRTSGRSYNEQFF
.	TRBV10-1	.	TRBJ2-2	TGCGCCAGCAGCCGGGACGCCAGCACCGGGGAGCTGTTTTTT	CASSRDASTGELFF
.	TRBV9	.	TRBJ2-1	TGTGCCAGCAGCACCTCAGGGGCGGGCCACAATGAGCAGTTCTTC	CASSTSGAGHNEQFF
.	TRBV18	.	TRBJ1-2	TGTGCCAGCTCCCCCGGCCGTTCGGATGGCTACACCTTC	CASSPGRSDGYTF
TRBD2	TRBV7-7	.	TRBJ2-3	TGTGCTAGCAGCTTACTAGCGGGAGTCCCAGATACGCAGTATTTT	CASSLLAGVPDTQYF
TRBD1	TRBV4-2	.	TRBJ2-7	TGTGCCAGCAGCCAATCCCACAGGGGATTCATGTACGAGCAGTACTTC	CASSQSHRGFMYEQYF
.	TRBV11-2	.	TRBJ1-1	TGTGCCAGCAGCTTAGTAGAGAACACTGAAGCTTTCTTT	CASSLVENTEAFF
.	TRBV12-3/TRBV12-4	.	TRBJ1-4	TGTGCCAGCCGGGACGGACTTTTTGAAAAACTGTTTTTT	CASRDGLFEKLFF
.	TRBV7-2	.	TRBJ1-4	TGTGCCAGCAGCCCGGGGGGCTTCGCCACAACTAATGAAAAACTGTTTTTT	CASSPGGFATTNEKLFF
.	TRBV5-4	.	TRBJ1-3	TGTGCCAGCAGCCCTGGGCAGGGCCTCTCTGGAAACACCATATATTTT	CASSPGQGLSGNTIYF
TRBD1	TRBV15	.	TRBJ1-1	TGTGCCACCAGCGAGAATATTGTTGGGACAGTGAACACTGAAGCTTTCTTT	CATSENIVGTVNTEAFF
.	TRBV30	.	TRBJ1-2	TGTGCCTGGAAACCAGGCAGGGCCTATGGCTACACCTTC	CAWKPGRAYGYTF
TRBD1	TRBV11-2	few	TRBJ2-2	TGTGCCAGCAGCTCCACCTACAGGGGGCAGGGGGAGCTGTTTTTT	CASSSTYRGQGELFF
.	TRBV7-9	.	TRBJ2-2	TGTGCCAGCAGCTTAGGTGCGGGACTCAACACCGGGGAGCTGTTTTTT	CASSLGAGLNTGELFF